This T cell receptor beta chain was documented in a study of human T cells and chemical hapten exposure. Overall study: Skin of the upper inner arm, around 2 cm by around 2 cm, received 2% DPC for sensitization. Study-wide results and caveats: Every donor had alopecia, and their immune response may therefore differ from healthy people's. The formation of large CDR3 similarity clusters by expanded TCRs significantly exceeded that of controls.

Documented time point: patch test 2, 6 weeks after DPC sensitization. Sample treatment: therapeutic diphenylcyclopropenone sensitization with weekly scalp DPC. Researchers sampled blood before each patch test went on. This clonotype has a handful of counts. The antigen remains undetermined. V trimming: 5 bases; J trimming: 3 bases; junction bases outside the gene matches: 2. The CDR3 extends over 14 amino acids. CDR1 is SEHNR, CDR2 FQNEAQ, per germline (reference sequence). TCRdb reprocessed the RACE reads with MiXCR, giving one entry per CDR3 protein. The sample carries about 84,000 distinct CDR3 sequences, 9.5% to 13% recorded once.

The chain has TRBV7-9 and TRBJ2-1; 9 nucleotides align to TRBD1. The sample was whole blood, taken in connection with sensitization to the hapten diphenylcyclopropenone (DPC). This clonotype was obtained from a woman in her thirties with alopecia areata. Some clones in this sample may be carry-over from other donors' samples. The CDR3 bases are TGTGCCAGCAGCCGGGACAGGGTCTACAATGAGCAGTTCTTC. Protein product: CASSRDRVYNEQFF.